This T cell receptor (beta chain) is from a study of blood T cell repertoires in COVID-19. V was shortened by 2 bases and J by 0 bases, with 9 bases between the two germline ends. This CDR3 has 14 amino acids. Germline CDR1 SQVTM, CDR2 ANQGSEA. Profiled with immunoSEQ multiplex PCR; TCRdb holds only in-frame clones, not every one. The sample lists over 65,000 clones, 70% to 90% occurring once. The rearrangement joins TRBV29-1 to TRBJ2-3; the D gene is possibly TRBD2 (5 bases). The TCR was taken from an elderly man with COVID-19, enrolled during active disease. The sample taken for sequencing was peripheral blood. The CDR3 DNA follows: TGCAGCGTTGAACGCCGGGGAAGCACAGATACGCAGTATTTT. As protein: CSVERRGSTDTQYF.